This record covers a single T cell receptor beta chain. Antigen unknown. This specimen belongs to a study of T cells in localized non-small cell lung cancer. Whole-study findings and limits: Analysis by sequencing included only one tumor region, so heterogeneity remains possible. Uninvolved adjacent lung had higher T cell clonality than tumor and all other tissues.

V lost 3 bases, J lost 0 bases, and 9 bases lay in between. Germline-derived CDR1 and CDR2 are LNHDA and SQIVND (reference sequence). This CDR3 is 14 amino acids long. Assay: immunoSEQ multiplex PCR; the TCRdb copy retains only in-frame clones and omits some. This sample yields roughly 1,800 clones, of which 36% are seen a single time; 5.5% to 8.5% belongs to the top ten. The V call is TRBV19, the J call TRBJ2-7; the D is unclear. This sequence originates from a female donor over 55 with stage II squamous cell lung carcinoma. The source was lung tumor tissue, collected before any cancer treatment. The CDR3 DNA reads TGTGCCAGTAGTATCAAACGGGTCTCCTACGAGCAGTACTTC. Encoded protein: CASSIKRVSYEQYF.